This T cell receptor (beta chain) was captured by sequencing in a study of shared clonotypes between healthy human individuals. With regard to this clone: Different DNA sequences within this sample yield the same CDR3.

The authors distributed each subset's genomic DNA evenly over several immunoSEQ plates. Replicate sorted-subset PCRs were loaded with 150 to 250 ng DNA, 25,000 to 30,000 T cell genomes. Measured with immunoSEQ multiplex PCR; TCRdb has only the in-frame clones, and not every one. The sample has under 2.5 million clones, 80% to 95% seen once. The donors were adults (healthy and HIV-negative) with no recent acute infections or vaccinations. Per germline, CDR1 GTSNPN and CDR2 SVGIG (reference sequence). There are 13 residues in the CDR3. V dropped 1 base and J dropped 5; count of bases not matched to a gene: 0.

The clonotype was recovered from a man between 18 and 29 years old in good health. Some clones in this sample may be carry-over from other donors' samples. This chain links TRBV30 with TRBJ1-5, with 9 bases aligning to TRBD1. The sample taken for sequencing was naive CD4+ T cells from PBMCs. As to subset: CD45RA+ positively selected. The CDR3 DNA reads as TGTGCCTGGAGTGGACAGGGGGATCAGCCCCAGCATTTT. Translating it yields CAWSGQGDQPQHF. The variable domain in full, completed from reference TRBV30 and TRBJ1-5, reads SQTIHQWPATLVQPVGSPLSLECTVEGTSNPNLYWYRQAAGRGLQLLFYSVGIGQISSEVPQNLSASRPQDRQFILSSKKLLLSDSGFYLCAWSGQGDQPQHFGDGTRLSIL.